The source of this T cell receptor (beta chain) is a study of blood T cell repertoires in COVID-19. Looking at the study overall: The United States, Italy and Spain supplied acute and convalescent COVID-19 samples. T cells, B-cell-depleted T cells, or PBMCs provided the cDNA or gDNA that served as material.

Only in-frame clones appear in the TCRdb table, and some are missing; sequencing was by immunoSEQ multiplex PCR. Among 140,000 to 150,000 clones listed, over 60% were seen once. The length of the CDR3 is 14 residues. Germline CDR1 is SGHDT and CDR2 is YYEEEE. V lost 3 bases and J 8 bases, leaving 17 bases between the germline ends. The material sequenced was peripheral blood. This receptor was identified in a man aged 45-60 years with acute or convalescent COVID-19. The chain is built from TRBV5-6 and TRBJ1-2; D uncertain. The CDR3 here is CASSSLETMRGYTF. CDR3 DNA: TGTGCCAGCAGCTCCCTCGAAACCATGAGGGGCTACACCTTC.